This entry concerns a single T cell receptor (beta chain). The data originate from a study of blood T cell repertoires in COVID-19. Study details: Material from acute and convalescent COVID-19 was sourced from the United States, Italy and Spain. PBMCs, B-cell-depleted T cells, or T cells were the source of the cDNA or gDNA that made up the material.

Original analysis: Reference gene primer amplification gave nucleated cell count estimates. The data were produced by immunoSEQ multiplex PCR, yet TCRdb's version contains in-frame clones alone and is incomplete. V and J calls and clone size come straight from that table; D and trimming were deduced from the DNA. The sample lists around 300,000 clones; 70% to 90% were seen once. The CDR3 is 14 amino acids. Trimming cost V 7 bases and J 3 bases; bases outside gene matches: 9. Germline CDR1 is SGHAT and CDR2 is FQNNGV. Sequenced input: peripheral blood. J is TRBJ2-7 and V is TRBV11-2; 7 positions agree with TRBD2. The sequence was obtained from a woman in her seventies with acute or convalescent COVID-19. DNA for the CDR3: TGTGCCAGCAAAGGGAGGGAATGGGGCTACGAGCAGTACTTC. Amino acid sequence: CASKGREWGYEQYF.